These T cell receptor beta chains were read from a single sample in a study of T-cell memory formation after mild COVID-19. TCRdb ran MiXCR on the 5' RACE reads and lists one entry per CDR3 protein. This table holds about 200,000 distinct CDR3 sequences, around 18% found once. Sequencing was performed on PBMCs or a T cell subset sorted from them (not recorded which). The receptors stem from an adult woman who had mild COVID-19 (a few samples of this study predate the infection). Cell type and time point are not known. Both conserved end residues are part of each CDR3. The D gene is left open where the match is weak. A row's size may be missing; if present it is once, few, many or a size class.

TRBD2	TRBV12-3/TRBV12-4	TRBJ2-7	few	CASSLDRREVSYEQYF	TGTGCCAGCAGTTTAGATCGGCGGGAGGTGTCCTACGAGCAGTACTTC
TRBD2	TRBV6-6	TRBJ2-3	NA	CASSYSASGATDTQYF	TGTGCCAGCAGTTACTCAGCTAGCGGCGCCACAGATACGCAGTATTTT
NA	TRBV12-3/TRBV12-4	TRBJ1-1	few	CASSLQGWNTEAFF	TGTGCCAGCAGTTTGCAGGGGTGGAACACTGAAGCTTTCTTT
NA	TRBV5-6	TRBJ2-1	many	CASSSPARLEQFF	TGTGCCAGCAGCTCCCCTGCCCGCCTTGAGCAGTTCTTC
NA	TRBV7-8	TRBJ2-7	NA	CASSLIKSSYEQYF	TGTGCCAGCAGCTTGATAAAGAGCTCCTACGAGCAGTACTTC
TRBD2	TRBV7-2	TRBJ2-7	few	CASSLGLAGGPMFYEQYF	TGTGCCAGCAGCTTAGGACTAGCGGGAGGGCCGATGTTCTACGAGCAGTACTTC
NA	TRBV27	TRBJ1-5	few	CASSTGNQPQHF	TGTGCCAGCAGTACGGGCAATCAGCCCCAGCATTTT
NA	TRBV20-1	TRBJ2-3	many	CSARDGYTDTQYF	TGCAGTGCTCGGGACGGATACACAGATACGCAGTATTTT
NA	TRBV18	TRBJ1-2	NA	CASSPEGLNYGYTF	TGTGCCAGCTCACCGGAGGGACTAAACTATGGCTACACCTTC
NA	TRBV12-3/TRBV12-4	TRBJ2-3	once	CASSFTLTDTQYF	TGTGCCAGCAGTTTCACTCTGACAGATACGCAGTATTTT
NA	TRBV5-1	TRBJ2-5	NA	CASSDPTGRETQYF	TGCGCCAGCAGCGATCCTACAGGGAGAGAGACCCAGTACTTC
NA	TRBV12-3/TRBV12-4	TRBJ2-5	few	CASTVGETQYF	TGTGCCAGCACCGTCGGGGAGACCCAGTACTTC
TRBD1	TRBV3-1	TRBJ1-1	NA	CASSLTGQTEAFF	TGTGCCAGCAGCCTGACAGGGCAGACTGAAGCTTTCTTT
NA	TRBV6-1	TRBJ2-1	NA	CASIITFRSGVWNEQFF	TGTGCCAGCATCATAACTTTCCGGTCAGGGGTCTGGAATGAGCAGTTCTTC
TRBD1	TRBV7-2	TRBJ1-2	many	CASSSAGTGGGYTF	TGTGCCAGCAGCTCCGCCGGGACAGGGGGAGGCTACACCTTC
NA	TRBV7-3	TRBJ2-2	NA	CASSSLASTGELFF	TGTGCCAGCAGCTCTCTAGCTAGCACCGGGGAGCTGTTTTTT
NA	TRBV9	TRBJ1-5	few	CASSVADGYQPQHF	TGTGCCAGCAGCGTAGCGGACGGCTATCAGCCCCAGCATTTT
NA	TRBV4-3	TRBJ1-4	NA	CASSQDVSEKLFF	TGCGCCAGCAGCCAAGATGTGAGTGAAAAACTGTTTTTT
TRBD2	TRBV7-9	TRBJ2-1	few	CASSRTGTSRSGVANEQFF	TGTGCCAGCAGCCGAACCGGGACTAGCCGCTCTGGTGTGGCCAATGAGCAGTTCTTC
NA	TRBV18	TRBJ2-1	NA	CASSPGTLGEQFF	TGTGCCAGCTCACCAGGGACTCTCGGTGAGCAGTTCTTC
NA	TRBV11-2	TRBJ1-6	few	CASSPSGVSPLHF	TGTGCCAGCAGCCCAAGCGGGGTTTCACCCCTCCACTTT